This T cell receptor (beta chain) was identified during a study of blood T cell repertoires in COVID-19. The wider study: Some COVID-19 samples were acute and others convalescent; all came from the United States, Italy and Spain.

V lost 1 base, J lost 5 bases, and 13 bases stayed unmatched. The CDR3 is made up of 18 amino acids. Germline V CDR1 and CDR2: MGHRA, YSYEKL. Original analysis: Amplified reference gene primers provided the basis for estimating nucleated cell counts. Sequenced by immunoSEQ multiplex PCR; TCRdb stores in-frame clones only, minus some. That table is the source of V, J and clone size, and D and trimming were worked out from the DNA. This sample has over 350,000 clones; 80% to 90% occur once, and the top ten carry about 4.5%. The sample taken for sequencing was peripheral blood. The receptor comes from a woman between 25 and 40 years old with acute or convalescent COVID-19. The gene calls are TRBV4-1 and TRBJ1-4; TRBD1 aligns across 7 bases. The DNA for the CDR3 is TGCGCCAGCAGCCAAGTCGGGACGCTCGACAGGGTGAATGAAAAACTGTTTTTT. Translating gives CASSQVGTLDRVNEKLFF.